This TCR beta chain comes out of a study of T-cell memory formation after mild COVID-19. The 5'RACE method, run with constant-segment primers, produced TCR alpha and TCR beta cDNA libraries (carrying sample barcodes and UMIs). MiXCR, run by TCRdb on the 5' RACE reads, gives a single entry per CDR3 protein. The sample shows about 55,000 distinct CDR3 sequences, roughly a quarter of them seen only once. The sample taken for sequencing was PBMCs or a T cell subset sorted from them (not recorded which). The receptor was derived from a man between 18 and 29 years old who had mild COVID-19 (a few samples of this study predate the infection). Cell type and time point are not known.

The CDR3 nucleotides read TGCGCCAGCAGCCAGACGTGGAACACTGAAGCTTTCTTT. It codes for CASSQTWNTEAFF. This rearrangement joins TRBV4-1 to TRBJ1-1, with D unresolved. Germline CDR1 reads MGHRA; CDR2 reads YSYEKL. The CDR3 totals 13 residues. Trimming cost V 3 bases and J 1 base, with 6 bases left between them.